The 23 T cell receptor beta chains in this list originate from one sample, sequenced in a study of blood T cell repertoires in COVID-19. Here immunoSEQ multiplex PCR was the method, and the copy in TCRdb shows in-frame clones only, minus some. In the table there are a few hundred thousand clones, 80% to 90% of which are singletons. Sequencing was done on a sample of PBMCs or T cells enriched from blood (not recorded which). Receptors originate from a woman aged 40 to 50 with acute COVID-19.

The chain is built from TRBV10-2 and TRBJ1-6; TRBD1 aligns across 9 bases. The CDR3 spans 15 residues. V trimming: 5 bases; J trimming: 5 bases; junction bases outside the gene matches: 4. The germline CDR1 and CDR2 sequences are WSHSY and SAAADI. The DNA of the CDR3 is TGCGCCAGCAGTTCCGGACAGGGGAATAATTCACCCCTCCACTTT. Its protein product is CASSSGQGNNSPLHF.

This clone was counted a few times. This chain joins TRBV2 and TRBJ1-2; a possible D gene is TRBD1 (5 bases). Per germline, CDR1 SNHLY and CDR2 FYNNEI. The CDR3 loop spans 12 amino acids. Trimming shortened V by 8 bases and J by 2 bases, and 9 bases separated the two germline ends. The CDR3 reads CASQQGNYGYTF. CDR3 DNA sequence: TGTGCCAGCCAGCAGGGAAACTATGGCTACACCTTC.

Remarks on this clone: Its ends do not fully match the called genes, so a read error is possible. The rearrangement links TRBV6-5 to TRBJ2-1; no clear D gene. Germline CDR1 and CDR2: MNHEY and SVGAGI. The CDR3 totals 11 residues. The CDR3 is CASSTYNEQFF. For the CDR3, the DNA is TGTGCCAGCAGTACCTATAATGAGCAGTTCTTC.

Here the CDR3 DNA reads TGTGCCAGCAGTTATAAGGGGCGCCAAGAGACCCAGTACTTC. Translated: CASSYKGRQETQYF. This chain joins TRBV6-5 and TRBJ2-5; D is possibly TRBD1 (5 bases). CDR3 length: 14 amino acids. V lost 3 bases to trimming and J lost 1 base, with 9 bases between them. Germline CDR1 MNHEY, CDR2 SVGAGI.

The rearrangement links TRBV7-3 to TRBJ2-1, with 13 positions matching TRBD2. This CDR3 spans 14 amino acids. V was pared by 5 bases and J by 7 bases, with 2 bases of the junction left unmatched. CDR1 and CDR2 (germline): SGHTA, FQGTGA. CDR3 in amino acids: CASSPGLAGNEQFF. CDR3 nucleotides: TGTGCCAGCAGCCCGGGACTAGCGGGGAATGAGCAGTTCTTC.

This clone was counted only a few times. The genes are TRBV7-6 and TRBJ2-3, with D possibly being TRBD2 (6 bases). The CDR3 loop spans 14 amino acids. Germline loops: CDR1 SGHVS, CDR2 FNYEAQ. Trimming cost V 5 bases and J 2 bases, with 11 bases left between them. CDR3 coding DNA: TGTGCCAGCAGCGCGCCGGGACTCACAGATACGCAGTATTTT. This encodes CASSAPGLTDTQYF. Based on the CDR3 plus reference TRBV7-6 and TRBJ2-3, the full variable domain is GAGVSQSPRYKVTKRGQDVALRCDPISGHVSLYWYRQALGQGPEFLTYFNYEAQQDKSGLPNDRFSAERPEGSISTLTIQRTEQRDSAMYRCASSAPGLTDTQYFGPGTRLTVL.

The chain is built from TRBV28 and TRBJ1-1; 7 nucleotides line up with TRBD1. From germline, CDR1 is MDHEN and CDR2 SYDVKM. Trimming at V came to 9 bases and at J to 3 bases, leaving 10 bases not matched to a gene. CDR3 length equals 14 residues. CDR3 coding DNA: TGTGCCAGTATTAACAGGGGTACGGACACTGAAGCTTTCTTT. This encodes CASINRGTDTEAFF. Looking up the rest from reference TRBV28 and TRBJ1-1 gives the full variable domain: DVKVTQSSRYLVKRTGEKVFLECVQDMDHENMFWYRQDPGLGLRLIYFSYDVKMKEKGDIPEGYSVSREKKERFSLILESASTNQTSMYLCASINRGTDTEAFFGQGTRLTVV.

The CDR3 nucleotides read TGTGCCAGCAGTTTATGGGCAGGGGATAATTCACCCCTCCACTTT. Its translation is CASSLWAGDNSPLHF. V and J are TRBV27 and TRBJ1-6, with D possibly TRBD1 on 6 matching bases. Germline V gene data show CDR1 as MNHEY and CDR2 as SMNVEV (reference sequence). With 1 base removed from V and 5 bases from J, the gap between germline ends came to 9 bases. This CDR3 comprises 15 residues.

The rearrangement joins TRBV12-3 or TRBV12-4 to TRBJ2-5, with D possibly TRBD1 on 5 matching bases. V lost 3 bases to trimming and J lost 10 bases, with 15 bases between them. This CDR3 contains 13 residues. The CDR3 DNA follows: TGTGCCAGCAGTTTGGGTGGCCCAGGGAACCAGTACTTC. The encoded protein is CASSLGGPGNQYF.

The chain employs TRBV2 and TRBJ1-5, with a possible D match to TRBD1 (6 bases). Germline V gene data show CDR1 as SNHLY and CDR2 as FYNNEI. V lost 0 bases and J lost 11, with 11 bases in between. This CDR3 is built from 13 residues. The CDR3 loop reads CASSEAWRTAQHF. The DNA for the CDR3 is TGTGCCAGCAGTGAAGCGTGGAGGACAGCCCAGCATTTT.

The V and J genes are TRBV19 and TRBJ1-1; D perhaps matches TRBD1 (6 bases). The V end lost 3 bases, the J end lost 5 bases, and 10 bases lay between the germline ends. The CDR3 is 13 residues long. CDR1 is LNHDA, CDR2 SQIVND, per germline (reference sequence). CDR3 nucleotide sequence: TGTGCCAGTAGTATGGTGGGGGCAACTGAAGCTTTCTTT. Encoded protein: CASSMVGATEAFF. Combining the CDR3 with reference TRBV19 and TRBJ1-1 gives the whole variable domain DGGITQSPKYLFRKEGQNVTLSCEQNLNHDAMYWYRQDPGQGLRLIYYSQIVNDFQKGDIAEGYSVSREKKESFPLTVTSAQKNPTAFYLCASSMVGATEAFFGQGTRLTVV.

The chain uses TRBV5-1 and TRBJ2-5, with 8 bases matching TRBD2. Looked up from germline, CDR1 is SGHRS and CDR2 is YFSETQ. This CDR3 is 14 amino acids long. V lost 2 bases to trimming and J lost 4 bases; unmatched junction nucleotides: 4. In DNA, the CDR3 is TGCGCCAGCAGCTTTAGCGGGATCCGAGAGACCCAGTACTTC. Its protein product is CASSFSGIRETQYF.

This chain uses TRBV5-1 with TRBJ2-1; 11 bases are a match to TRBD1. This CDR3 has 15 residues. Trimming took 8 bases from V and 2 from J; bases not matched to a gene: 6. The germline gives CDR1 SGHRS, CDR2 YFSETQ. The CDR3 region has the DNA TGCGCCAGTACAAGGACAGGGGGCCCCTACAATGAGCAGTTCTTC. This sequence encodes CASTRTGGPYNEQFF.

This sequence joins TRBV5-4 and TRBJ2-4; weak D call: TRBD2 (6 bases). The V end lost 0 bases, the J end lost 0 bases, and 7 bases lay between the germline ends. The germline CDR1 and CDR2 sequences are SGHNT and YYREEE (reference sequence). The CDR3 contains 15 residues. CDR3 protein: CASSLAGGAKNIQYF. The DNA for the CDR3 is TGTGCCAGCAGCTTGGCCGGGGGAGCCAAAAACATTCAGTACTTC.

The chain combines TRBV6-5 with TRBJ1-1; D is possibly TRBD1 (5 bases). CDR1 and CDR2 (germline): MNHEY, SVGAGI. This CDR3 comprises 14 residues. With 2 bases removed from V and 7 bases from J, the gap between germline ends came to 14 bases. CDR3 nucleotide sequence: TGTGCCAGCAGTTACCGACAGTCGTTCAGTGAAGCTTTCTTT. It encodes CASSYRQSFSEAFF.

The chain uses TRBV28 and TRBJ1-1; 7 bases are shared with TRBD1. V lost 6 bases to trimming and J lost 5 bases; unmatched junction nucleotides: 9. The CDR3 length is 14 residues. Per the germline V gene, CDR1 is MDHEN and CDR2 is SYDVKM. The CDR3 loop reads CASSRRGLRTEAFF. DNA for the CDR3: TGTGCCAGCAGCCGAAGGGGGCTCAGAACTGAAGCTTTCTTT.

The chain employs TRBV28 and TRBJ1-2, with D possibly matching TRBD1 (6 bases). In germline, CDR1 is MDHEN, CDR2 SYDVKM. The V gene lost 4 bases and the J gene lost 6 bases, with 15 bases spanning the gap. There are 14 residues in the CDR3. In DNA, the CDR3 is TGTGCCAGCAGTTGGGCAGGGGTGAAAGATGGCTACACCTTC. It is translated as CASSWAGVKDGYTF.

V is TRBV7-9 and J is TRBJ2-3; 9 bases line up with TRBD2. Germline V CDR1 and CDR2: SEHNR, FQNEAQ (reference sequence). This CDR3 comprises 15 residues. Unmatched junction bases numbered 3, after V lost 5 bases and J lost 0 bases. The CDR3 DNA is TGTGCCAGCAGCCCAAGCGGGGGGAGCACAGATACGCAGTATTTT. Residues: CASSPSGGSTDTQYF. Filled out from reference TRBV7-9 and TRBJ2-3, the complete variable domain reads DTGVSQNPRHKITKRGQNVTFRCDPISEHNRLYWYRQTLGQGPEFLTYFQNEAQLEKSRLLSDRFSAERPKGSFSTLEIQRTEQGDSAMYLCASSPSGGSTDTQYFGPGTRLTVL.

The chain's CDR3 is CASSAPPGHKGYTF. DNA for the CDR3: TGTGCCAGCAGTGCGCCACCGGGACATAAGGGCTACACCTTC. The chain carries TRBV28 and TRBJ1-2, with a tentative D call TRBD1 (6 bases). The V end was cut by 5 bases, the J end by 8 bases, with 18 bases between. This CDR3 is 14 amino acids long. Germline CDR1 MDHEN, CDR2 SYDVKM.

This chain connects TRBV13 to TRBJ2-2; 7 bases align to TRBD2. Germline assignment: CDR1 PRHDT and CDR2 FYEKMQ (reference sequence). The V and J ends lost 5 bases and 6 bases, in that order; junction bases with no gene match: 6. The CDR3 covers 14 residues. DNA of the CDR3: TGTGCCAGCAGCCCCCGCGCGGGAGCCGGGGAGCTGTTTTTT. This sequence encodes CASSPRAGAGELFF. Full variable domain (remainder filled in from reference TRBV13 and TRBJ2-2): AAGVIQSPRHLIKEKRETATLKCYPIPRHDTVYWYQQGPGQDPQFLISFYEKMQSDKGSIPDRFSAQQFSDYHSELNMSSLELGDSALYFCASSPRAGAGELFFGEGSRLTVL.

The chain combines TRBV5-6 with TRBJ2-1, with TRBD2 matching 9 bases. CDR3 length: 12 amino acids. The junction had 9 bases not matched to a gene; V was cut back by 5 bases and J by 15 bases. Germline V gene lookup returns CDR1 SGHDT and CDR2 YYEEEE. The CDR3, as DNA: TGTGCCAGCAGACAGACTAGCGGTCCGCCGTTCTTC. It yields the protein CASRQTSGPPFF.

The chain carries TRBV28 and TRBJ2-6; D gene unclear. This CDR3 region has 16 residues. Germline lookup yields CDR1 MDHEN and CDR2 SYDVKM. Trimming removed 6 bases from V and 0 bases from J, with 12 bases in between. The CDR3 coding sequence is TGTGCCAGCAGCACGACAAGTAACTCTGGGGCCAACGTCCTGACTTTC. Protein sequence: CASSTTSNSGANVLTF.

The rearrangement links TRBV5-4 to TRBJ2-7, with 15 nucleotides matching TRBD2. J was trimmed by 4 bases and V by 4 bases; bases with no gene match: 12. Per germline, CDR1 SGHNT and CDR2 YYREEE (reference sequence). This CDR3 has 18 residues. Here the CDR3 DNA reads TGTGCCAGCAGCAGGACTAGCGGGAGGGGTGGACTAGGGTACGAGCAGTACTTC. Amino acids: CASSRTSGRGGLGYEQYF. Full variable domain (missing parts from reference TRBV5-4 and TRBJ2-7): ETGVTQSPTHLIKTRGQQVTLRCSSQSGHNTVSWYQQALGQGPQFIFQYYREEENGRGNFPPRFSGLQFPNYSSELNVNALELDDSALYLCASSRTSGRGGLGYEQYFGPGTRLTVT.